The 31 T cell receptor beta chains below come from one sample, sequenced in a study of blood T cell repertoires in COVID-19. Data came from immunoSEQ multiplex PCR; TCRdb stores just in-frame clones and leaves some out. The table lists about 260,000 clones, about 89% of them singletons. The specimen sequenced was peripheral blood. Every receptor here comes from a man aged 40-49 years who had recovered from COVID-19.

The V call is TRBV10-1, the J call TRBJ2-1; 7 positions agree with TRBD1. The V gene's germline CDR1 is WNHNN and CDR2 SYGVQD (reference sequence). The length of the CDR3 is 18 residues. J lost 1 base, V lost 0 bases, and 9 bases had no gene match. CDR3 sequence: CASSESEPDRDSYNEQFF. CDR3 in DNA: TGCGCCAGCAGTGAGTCCGAACCTGACAGGGATTCCTACAATGAGCAGTTCTTC.

The chain is built from TRBV20-1 and TRBJ1-1, with 7 bases matching TRBD1. J was trimmed by 1 base and V by 3 bases; bases with no gene match: 17. The CDR3 length is 18 residues. From germline, CDR1 is DFQATT and CDR2 SNEGSKA (reference sequence). The CDR3 DNA is TGCAGTGCTAGTAGGGTATTCGGGGACAGAGCCAAGAACACTGAAGCTTTCTTT. Translation: CSASRVFGDRAKNTEAFF.

V and J are TRBV3-1 (or the pseudogene TRBV3-2) and TRBJ1-1, with D tentatively TRBD1 (5 bases). Trimming removed 4 bases at V and 0 bases at J, with 9 bases between. Germline CDR1 LGHDT, CDR2 YNNKEL (reference sequence). This CDR3 spans 14 amino acids. As DNA, the CDR3 is TGTGCCAGCAGCCGCAGGGTGATGAACACTGAAGCTTTCTTT. This sequence encodes CASSRRVMNTEAFF.

The genes are TRBV7-9 and TRBJ2-1, with 7 nucleotides matching TRBD1. Germline CDR1 and CDR2: SEHNR and FQNEAQ (reference sequence). CDR3 length equals 14 residues. V shed 5 bases and J 4 bases; nucleotides not matched to a gene: 5. The CDR3 region is CASSPTGSYNEQFF. DNA for the CDR3: TGTGCCAGCAGCCCGACAGGGTCATACAATGAGCAGTTCTTC.

This sequence joins TRBV3-1 (or the pseudogene TRBV3-2) and TRBJ1-4; no firm D call. The V and J ends lost 5 bases and 0 bases respectively, with 16 bases between them. The CDR3 length is 17 residues. Per the germline V gene, CDR1 is LGHDT and CDR2 is YNNKEL (reference sequence). The CDR3 DNA is TGTGCCAGCAGCGGTCAAGGAGGGATGGCAACTAATGAAAAACTGTTTTTT. It is translated as CASSGQGGMATNEKLFF.

The V call is TRBV20-1, the J call TRBJ2-3; D is possibly TRBD1 (6 bases). The ends were cut back, 6 bases at V and 7 bases at J, with 11 bases in the middle. The germline V gene has CDR1 DFQATT and CDR2 SNEGSKA (reference sequence). The CDR3 is 11 amino acids. The CDR3 loop reads CSAQQGYTQYF. DNA for the CDR3: TGCAGTGCCCAACAGGGTTATACGCAGTATTTT.

The rearrangement joins TRBV29-1 to TRBJ1-2; TRBD1 matches 8 bases. Germline values: CDR1 SQVTM, CDR2 ANQGSEA. V was pared by 5 bases and J by 4 bases, with 3 bases of the junction left unmatched. The CDR3 has 12 amino acids. CDR3 sequence reads: CSVYGQGYGYTF. In DNA, the CDR3 is TGCAGCGTTTATGGACAGGGCTATGGCTACACCTTC.

Worth noting for this clone: Germline and junction disagree at one end, which may indicate a read error. The chain carries TRBV5-1 and TRBJ2-3; 9 positions match TRBD2. Germline V gene lookup returns CDR1 SGHRS and CDR2 YFSETQ. The length of the CDR3 is 11 residues. The CDR3 DNA reads TGCGCCAGCCCCAGGCGGACTAGCGATTCTTTT. It translates to CASPRRTSDSF.

The CDR3 loop is CASRTQGGNTEAFF. In nucleotides, the CDR3 is TGTGCCAGCAGGACACAGGGTGGAAACACTGAAGCTTTCTTT. The rearrangement uses TRBV6-4 and TRBJ1-1, with TRBD1 as a possible D gene (6 bases). Germline CDR1 reads MRHNA; CDR2 reads SNTAGT. V gave up 6 bases and J gave up 2 bases, with 13 bases separating them. The length of the CDR3 is 14 residues.

About this clone: Other DNA sequences from this sample encode an identical CDR3 as well. V usage is TRBV7-9 and J usage is TRBJ2-3; no definite D call. Trimming left V 9 bases short and J 2 bases short, with 6 bases between. Germline V gene sequence: CDR1 SEHNR, CDR2 FQNEAQ (reference sequence). The CDR3 has 11 amino acids. The DNA of the CDR3 is TGTGCCAGTTCCTACACAGATACGCAGTATTTT. Residues: CASSYTDTQYF.

This clone occurred a few times. The gene calls are TRBV5-4 and TRBJ2-2; D might be TRBD2 (5 bases). Deletions cut 4 bases from V and 7 bases from J, with 17 bases between. The CDR3 covers 15 residues. CDR1 and CDR2 (germline): SGHNT, YYREEE (reference sequence). CDR3 sequence: CASSLRTGLVGELFF. The CDR3 nucleotides read TGTGCCAGCAGCCTAAGAACGGGGTTGGTCGGGGAGCTGTTTTTT.

This clone was picked up a small number of times. This chain joins TRBV6-6 and TRBJ2-2; 8 nucleotides align to TRBD2. This CDR3 comprises 15 residues. The germline V gene encodes CDR1 MNHNY and CDR2 SVGAGI (reference sequence). The ends lost 2 bases at V and 6 bases at J; junction bases unmatched: 5. CDR3 residues: CASSYGLAQSGELFF. In nucleotides, the CDR3 is TGTGCCAGCAGTTACGGACTAGCCCAGTCCGGGGAGCTGTTTTTT.

The chain carries TRBV11-1 and TRBJ1-1, with D perhaps matching TRBD1 (5 bases). V shed 0 bases and J shed 0 bases, with 14 bases lying between them. Germline V gives CDR1 SGHAT, CDR2 FQDESV (reference sequence). The CDR3 has 17 amino acids. The CDR3 here is CASSLAGRGALNTEAFF. The CDR3 bases are TGTGCCAGCAGCTTAGCAGGGAGGGGCGCCCTGAACACTGAAGCTTTCTTT.

The CDR3, as DNA: TGTGCCAGCAGCGGGGGTAGCGAATCCAAAAACATTCAGTACTTC. Translation: CASSGGSESKNIQYF. This chain links TRBV9 with TRBJ2-4; D is perhaps TRBD2 (5 bases). Germline V gene lookup returns CDR1 SGDLS and CDR2 YYNGEE. V lost 3 bases to trimming and J lost 2 bases, with 12 bases between them. The CDR3 runs to 15 residues.

The chain has TRBV7-8 and TRBJ1-5; a weak D match, TRBD1 (5 bases). This CDR3 has 16 residues. Germline V gives CDR1 SGHVS, CDR2 FQNEAQ. V lost 5 bases and J 3 bases, leaving 17 bases between the germline ends. CDR3 bases: TGTGCCAGCAGCCCGCGTCGGACGGACAACAATCAGCCCCAGCATTTT. This gives the protein CASSPRRTDNNQPQHF.

This sequence joins TRBV19 and TRBJ2-1, with 16 bases that match TRBD2. From germline, CDR1 is LNHDA and CDR2 SQIVND (reference sequence). The CDR3 runs 18 residues. V lost 4 bases and J lost 2; bases outside the gene matches: 5. The chain's CDR3 is CASSRGLAGGPPYNEQFF. The CDR3 DNA reads TGTGCCAGTAGTAGGGGACTAGCGGGAGGGCCCCCCTACAATGAGCAGTTCTTC. Complete variable domain (other parts from reference TRBV19 and TRBJ2-1): DGGITQSPKYLFRKEGQNVTLSCEQNLNHDAMYWYRQDPGQGLRLIYYSQIVNDFQKGDIAEGYSVSREKKESFPLTVTSAQKNPTAFYLCASSRGLAGGPPYNEQFFGPGTRLTVL.

J is TRBJ2-1 and V is TRBV19; D might be TRBD2 (6 bases). There are 15 residues in the CDR3. V shed 2 bases and J shed 10 bases, with 18 bases lying between them. CDR1 is LNHDA and CDR2 is SQIVND in the germline V gene (reference sequence). CDR3 residues: CASSITGVAGREQFF. CDR3 coding DNA: TGTGCCAGTAGTATAACGGGTGTTGCGGGGCGGGAGCAGTTCTTC.

The chain carries TRBV9 and TRBJ2-1, with D unclear. CDR1 is SGDLS and CDR2 is YYNGEE in the germline V gene. The CDR3 covers 9 residues. V lost 3 bases to trimming and J lost 15 bases, with 7 bases between them. The CDR3: CASSALRFF. The CDR3 DNA sequence: TGTGCCAGCAGCGCCCTCCGGTTCTTC.

This CDR3 reads CASSLPGTGGYEQYF. The CDR3 DNA sequence: TGTGCCAGCAGCCTTCCCGGGACAGGGGGATACGAGCAGTACTTC. This rearrangement joins TRBV25-1 to TRBJ2-7, with 11 bases identical to TRBD1. The germline V gene encodes CDR1 MGHDK and CDR2 SYGVNS. CDR3 length equals 15 residues. Trimming cost V 6 bases and J 4 bases; bases outside gene matches: 8.

The chain has TRBV6-6 and TRBJ1-3, with TRBD1 as a possible D gene (5 bases). V gave up 5 bases and J gave up 4 bases, with 12 bases separating them. Germline V gene sequence: CDR1 MNHNY, CDR2 SVGAGI (reference sequence). The length of the CDR3 is 14 residues. The CDR3 region has the DNA TGTGCCAGCAGTCCTGACAGTCGGGGAAACACCATATATTTT. Its protein is CASSPDSRGNTIYF.

The sample holds one count of this clone. This chain links TRBV9 with TRBJ2-3; TRBD2 matches at 7 bases. V shed 4 bases and J 5 bases; nucleotides not matched to a gene: 10. Germline lookup yields CDR1 SGDLS and CDR2 YYNGEE. This CDR3 is built from 15 residues. CDR3 sequence: CASSPGGGDGDTQYF. CDR3 sequence (DNA): TGTGCCAGCAGCCCCGGTGGGGGGGACGGAGATACGCAGTATTTT.

The J gene is TRBJ1-5, the V gene TRBV12-3 or TRBV12-4; D gene uncertain. V was pared by 5 bases and J by 4 bases, with 6 bases between. The CDR3 is 12 residues long. CDR3 protein: CASSPLNQPQHF. The CDR3 nucleotides read TGTGCCAGCAGTCCCCTAAATCAGCCCCAGCATTTT.

This chain joins TRBV24-1 and TRBJ2-1; 10 bases align to TRBD1. This CDR3 comprises 14 residues. The germline V gene encodes CDR1 KGHDR and CDR2 SFDVKD. The V gene end was trimmed by 9 bases and the J gene end by 6 bases; junction bases not matched to a gene: 7. CDR3 coding DNA: TGTGCCACCTCCAGGGGACAGGGGAGCAATGAGCAGTTCTTC. It is translated as CATSRGQGSNEQFF.

This clone has a handful of counts. The rearrangement uses TRBV5-4 and TRBJ2-3; 10 bases are shared with TRBD2. V shed 4 bases, J shed 3 bases, and the junction held 8 bases outside the gene matches. The CDR3 contains 16 residues. The germline V gene encodes CDR1 SGHNT and CDR2 YYREEE (reference sequence). CDR3 sequence reads: CASSGSSGRMTDTQYF. The CDR3 nucleotides read TGTGCCAGCAGCGGATCTAGCGGGAGAATGACAGATACGCAGTATTTT.

V usage is TRBV5-6 and J usage is TRBJ2-2, with 7 bases matching TRBD2. Unmatched junction bases numbered 10, after V lost 3 bases and J lost 5 bases. The CDR3 extends over 16 amino acids. Per the germline V gene, CDR1 is SGHDT and CDR2 is YYEEEE. In DNA, the CDR3 is TGTGCCAGCAGCTCCGATGGATGGGGGGGAACCGGGGAGCTGTTTTTT. It translates to CASSSDGWGGTGELFF.

With regard to this clone: An end of the junction does not agree with germline; a read error may underlie this. This chain uses TRBV6-6 with TRBJ2-7, with D maybe TRBD2 (5 bases). The germline CDR1 and CDR2 sequences are MNHNY and SVGAGI (reference sequence). There are 12 residues in the CDR3. The DNA of the CDR3 is TGTGCCAGCAGTCAGAAGGACTCTCTTGGAGACTTC. Residues: CASSQKDSLGDF.

The V gene is TRBV11-3, the J gene TRBJ2-5; TRBD1 might be the D (7 bases). Trimming took off 5 bases at V and 5 bases at J, with 21 bases between the two ends. This CDR3 has 16 residues. Germline V gives CDR1 SGHNT, CDR2 YENEEA. The CDR3 region has the DNA TGTGCCAGCAGCCGGGGGACAGACCTTATCGGGGAGACCCAGTACTTC. It yields the protein CASSRGTDLIGETQYF. Full variable domain (missing parts from reference TRBV11-3 and TRBJ2-5): EAGVVQSPRYKIIEKKQPVAFWCNPISGHNTLYWYLQNLGQGPELLIRYENEEAVDDSQLPKDRFSAERLKGVDSTLKIQPAELGDSAVYLCASSRGTDLIGETQYFGPGTRLLVL.

The chain uses TRBV6-1 and TRBJ2-3; D remains unclear. The CDR3 totals 15 residues. Germline V gene sequence: CDR1 MNHNS, CDR2 SASEGT. With 1 base removed from V and 1 base from J, the gap between germline ends came to 9 bases. In nucleotides, the CDR3 is TGTGCCAGCAGTGAAGGTAGACTCCGCACAGATACGCAGTATTTT. Protein: CASSEGRLRTDTQYF.

This sequence joins TRBV5-6 and TRBJ1-1; 7 bases are a match to TRBD1. The CDR3 consists of 15 residues. V shed 4 bases, J shed 3 bases, and the junction held 9 bases outside the gene matches. CDR1 SGHDT and CDR2 YYEEEE come from the germline V gene. The CDR3 protein is CASSIDRARDTEAFF. CDR3 coding DNA: TGTGCCAGCAGCATTGACAGGGCCCGCGACACTGAAGCTTTCTTT. Looking up the rest from reference TRBV5-6 and TRBJ1-1 gives the full variable domain: DAGVTQSPTHLIKTRGQQVTLRCSPKSGHDTVSWYQQALGQGPQFIFQYYEEEERQRGNFPDRFSGHQFPNYSSELNVNALLLGDSALYLCASSIDRARDTEAFFGQGTRLTVV.

This clone has just one count. This chain links TRBV5-1 with TRBJ2-5; the D is unclear. Germline-derived CDR1 and CDR2 are SGHRS and YFSETQ. V was shortened by 4 bases and J by 4 bases, with 5 bases between the two germline ends. CDR3 length: 11 residues. CDR3 region: CASSTGETQYF. The CDR3 nucleotides read TGCGCCAGCAGCACGGGAGAGACCCAGTACTTC.

This chain joins TRBV4-3 and TRBJ2-1; 10 bases agree with TRBD1. In germline, CDR1 is LGHNA, CDR2 YSLEER. With V trimmed by 1 base and J by 6 bases, 6 bases remained unmatched. The CDR3 covers 16 residues. This CDR3 is CASSQGLRTGGNEQFF. The CDR3, as DNA: TGCGCCAGCAGCCAAGGGCTTCGGACAGGGGGCAATGAGCAGTTCTTC.